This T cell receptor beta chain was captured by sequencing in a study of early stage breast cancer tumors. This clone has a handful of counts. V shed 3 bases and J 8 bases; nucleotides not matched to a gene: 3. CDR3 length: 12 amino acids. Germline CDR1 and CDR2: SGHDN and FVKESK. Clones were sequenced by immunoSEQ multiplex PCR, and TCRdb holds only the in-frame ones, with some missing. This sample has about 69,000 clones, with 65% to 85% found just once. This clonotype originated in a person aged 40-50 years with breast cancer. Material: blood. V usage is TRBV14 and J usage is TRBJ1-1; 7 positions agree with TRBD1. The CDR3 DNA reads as TGTGCCAGCAGCCAGGGACAGTTCGAAGCTTTCTTT. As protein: CASSQGQFEAFF.